This T cell receptor (beta chain) is from a study of T cells after yellow fever vaccination. Turning to the study itself: The SMART-Seq v4 Ultra Low Input method served to prepare the low-cell-number fractions.

Turning to this clonotype: Its antigen is currently unknown.

The trim removed 0 bases at V and 5 bases at J, leaving 7 bases unmatched. This CDR3 has 15 residues. The germline gives CDR1 SGHVS, CDR2 FNYEAQ. Making TCR cDNA involved 5'RACE template switching, which added UMIs and a universal primer site. MiXCR, applied by TCRdb to the 5' RACE reads, yields one record per CDR3 protein. The table has 450,000 to 600,000 distinct CDR3 sequences, roughly 13% seen once; the top ten hold over 12%. General study results and limits: The CD4 and CD8 compartments had a small share of their clonotypes in common.

This specimen was PBMCs, taken on the day of the yellow fever booster vaccination. This sequence originates from a man aged 25 to 40 who received the YFV17D yellow fever vaccine. The chain is built from TRBV7-6 and TRBJ2-7; 7 bases match TRBD2. Here the CDR3 DNA reads TGTGCCAGCAGCTTAGCGCGCGGGAGCTTGAACGAGCAGTACTTC. Its translation: CASSLARGSLNEQYF.